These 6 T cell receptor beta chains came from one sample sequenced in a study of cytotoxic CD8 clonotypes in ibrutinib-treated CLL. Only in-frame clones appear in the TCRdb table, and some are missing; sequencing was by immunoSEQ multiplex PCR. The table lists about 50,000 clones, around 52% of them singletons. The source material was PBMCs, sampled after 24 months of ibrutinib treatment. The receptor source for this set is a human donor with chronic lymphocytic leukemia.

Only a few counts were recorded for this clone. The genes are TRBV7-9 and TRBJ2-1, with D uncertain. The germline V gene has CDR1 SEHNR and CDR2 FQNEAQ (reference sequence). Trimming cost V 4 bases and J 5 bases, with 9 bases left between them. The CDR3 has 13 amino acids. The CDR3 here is CASSSNEDNEQFF. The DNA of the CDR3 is TGTGCCAGCAGCTCTAATGAAGACAATGAGCAGTTCTTC.

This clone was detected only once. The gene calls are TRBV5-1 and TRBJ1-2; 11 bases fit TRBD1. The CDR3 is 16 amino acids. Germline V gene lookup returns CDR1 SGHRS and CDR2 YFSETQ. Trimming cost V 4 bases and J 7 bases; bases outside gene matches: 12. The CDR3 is CASSPGQGALSSGYTF. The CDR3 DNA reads TGCGCCAGCAGCCCTGGACAGGGGGCTCTTTCTAGTGGCTACACCTTC.

The CDR3 reads CASSYSVGGGYTF. DNA of the CDR3: TGTGCCAGCAGTTACTCTGTCGGCGGTGGCTACACCTTC. V gene TRBV6-5 combines with J gene TRBJ1-2, with unresolved D. Between the trimmed V and J ends, which lost 0 bases and 7 bases, there was a span of 9 bases. Germline V gene data show CDR1 as MNHEY and CDR2 as SVGAGI. This CDR3 spans 13 amino acids.

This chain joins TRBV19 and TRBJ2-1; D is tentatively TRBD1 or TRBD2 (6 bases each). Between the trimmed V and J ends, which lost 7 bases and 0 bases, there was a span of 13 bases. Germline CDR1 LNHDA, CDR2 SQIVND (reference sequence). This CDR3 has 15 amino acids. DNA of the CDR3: TGTGCCAGTAACCGGGGGCCGCCCTCCTACAATGAGCAGTTCTTC. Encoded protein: CASNRGPPSYNEQFF.

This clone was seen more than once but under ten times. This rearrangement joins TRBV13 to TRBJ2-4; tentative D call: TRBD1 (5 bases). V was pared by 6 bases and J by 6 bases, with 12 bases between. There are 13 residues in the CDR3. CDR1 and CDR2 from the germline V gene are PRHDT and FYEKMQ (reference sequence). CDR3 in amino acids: CASSPARGNIQYF. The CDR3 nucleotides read TGTGCCAGCAGTCCCGCTAGGGGAAACATTCAGTACTTC.

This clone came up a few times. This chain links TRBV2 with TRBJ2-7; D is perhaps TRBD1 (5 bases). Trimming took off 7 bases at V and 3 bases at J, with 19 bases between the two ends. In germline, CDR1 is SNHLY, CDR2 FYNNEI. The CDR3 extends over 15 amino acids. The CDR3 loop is CASTPIRAGNYEQYF. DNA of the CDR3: TGTGCCAGCACCCCCATACGGGCAGGGAACTACGAGCAGTACTTC.